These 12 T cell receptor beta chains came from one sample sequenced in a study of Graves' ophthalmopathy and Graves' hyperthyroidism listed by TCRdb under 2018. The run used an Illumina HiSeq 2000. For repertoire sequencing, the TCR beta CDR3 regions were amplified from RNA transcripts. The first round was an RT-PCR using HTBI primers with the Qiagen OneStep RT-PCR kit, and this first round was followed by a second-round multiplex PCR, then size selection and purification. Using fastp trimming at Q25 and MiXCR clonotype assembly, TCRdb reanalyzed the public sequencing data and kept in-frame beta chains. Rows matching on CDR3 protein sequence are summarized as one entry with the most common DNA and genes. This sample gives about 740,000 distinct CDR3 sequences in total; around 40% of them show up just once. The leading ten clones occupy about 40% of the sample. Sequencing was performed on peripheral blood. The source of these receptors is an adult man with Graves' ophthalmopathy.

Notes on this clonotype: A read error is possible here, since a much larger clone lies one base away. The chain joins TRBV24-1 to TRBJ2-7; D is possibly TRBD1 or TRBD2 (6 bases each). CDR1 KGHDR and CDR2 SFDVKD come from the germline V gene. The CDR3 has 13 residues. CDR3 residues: CVTSDQGGYEQYF. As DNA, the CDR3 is TGTGTCACCAGTGATCAAGGGGGGTACGAGCAGTACTTC.

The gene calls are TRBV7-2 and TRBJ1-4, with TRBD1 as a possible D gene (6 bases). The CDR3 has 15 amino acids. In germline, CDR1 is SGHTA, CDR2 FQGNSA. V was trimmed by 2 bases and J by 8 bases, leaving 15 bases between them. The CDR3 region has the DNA TGTGCCAGCAGCTTAAAGGGAGGGGGTCGGGAAAAACTGTTTTTT. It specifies CASSLKGGGREKLFF.

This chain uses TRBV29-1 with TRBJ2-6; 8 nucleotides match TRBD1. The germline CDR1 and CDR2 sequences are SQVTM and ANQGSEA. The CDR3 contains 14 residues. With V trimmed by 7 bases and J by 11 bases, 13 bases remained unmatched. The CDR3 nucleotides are TGCAGCGCGACTCTAAGGACAGGGTCCGACGTCCTGACTTTC. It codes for CSATLRTGSDVLTF.

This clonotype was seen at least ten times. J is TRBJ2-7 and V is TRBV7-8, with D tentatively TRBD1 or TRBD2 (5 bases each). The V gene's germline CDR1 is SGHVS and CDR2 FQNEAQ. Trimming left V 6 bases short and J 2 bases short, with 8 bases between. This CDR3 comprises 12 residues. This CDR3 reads CASRRDPYEQYF. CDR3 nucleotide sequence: TGTGCCAGCAGGAGGGACCCCTACGAGCAGTACTTC.

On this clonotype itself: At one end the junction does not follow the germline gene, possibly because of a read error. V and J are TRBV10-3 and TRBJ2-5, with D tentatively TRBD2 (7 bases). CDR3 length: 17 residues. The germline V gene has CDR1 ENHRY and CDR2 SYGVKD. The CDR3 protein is CASSEAGAGANGETQYF. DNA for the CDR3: TGTGCCAGCAGTGAAGCCGGGGCGGGGGCAAATGGAGAGACCCAGTACTTC.

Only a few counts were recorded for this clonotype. Here the CDR3 reads CASAGGASPYGYTF. In DNA, the CDR3 is TGTGCCTCTGCGGGGGGGGCGAGTCCTTATGGCTACACCTTC. This rearrangement joins TRBV2 to TRBJ1-2, with D perhaps TRBD1 (6 bases). The CDR3 has 14 amino acids. CDR1 is SNHLY and CDR2 is FYNNEI in the germline V gene. V dropped 11 bases and J dropped 5 bases, with 21 bases sitting between them.

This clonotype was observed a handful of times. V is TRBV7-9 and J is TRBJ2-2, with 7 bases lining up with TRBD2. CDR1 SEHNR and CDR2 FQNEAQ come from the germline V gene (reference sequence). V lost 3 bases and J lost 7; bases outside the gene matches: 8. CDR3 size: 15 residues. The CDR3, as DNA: TGTGCCAGCAGCTTTATGGCGGGAGTCAACGGGGAGCTGTTTTTT. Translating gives CASSFMAGVNGELFF.

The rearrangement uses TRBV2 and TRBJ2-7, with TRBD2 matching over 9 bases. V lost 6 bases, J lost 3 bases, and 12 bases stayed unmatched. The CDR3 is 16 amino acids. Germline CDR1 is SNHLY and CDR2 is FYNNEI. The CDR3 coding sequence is TGTGCCAGCAGCTTCGGTGGTAGCGGGAGTTTCTACGAGCAGTACTTC. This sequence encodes CASSFGGSGSFYEQYF.

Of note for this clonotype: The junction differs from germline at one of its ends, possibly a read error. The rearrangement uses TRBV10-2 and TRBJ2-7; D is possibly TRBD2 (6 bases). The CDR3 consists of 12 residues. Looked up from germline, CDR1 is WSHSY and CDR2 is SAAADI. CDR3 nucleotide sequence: TGTGCCAGCGGGCGCTATCTCTACGAGCAGTACTTC. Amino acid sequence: CASGRYLYEQYF.

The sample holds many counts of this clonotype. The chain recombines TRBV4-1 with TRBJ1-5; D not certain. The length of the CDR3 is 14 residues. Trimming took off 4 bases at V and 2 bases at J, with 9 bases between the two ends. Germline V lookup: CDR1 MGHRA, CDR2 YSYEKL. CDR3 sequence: CASSPRVGNQPQHF. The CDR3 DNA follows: TGCGCCAGCAGCCCGCGGGTTGGCAATCAGCCCCAGCATTTT.

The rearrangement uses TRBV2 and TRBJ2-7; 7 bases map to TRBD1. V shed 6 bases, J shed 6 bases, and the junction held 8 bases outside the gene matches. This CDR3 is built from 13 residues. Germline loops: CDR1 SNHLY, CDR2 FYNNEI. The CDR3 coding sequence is TGTGCCAGCAGCTACGACAGGGCACGCGAGCAGTACTTC. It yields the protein CASSYDRAREQYF.

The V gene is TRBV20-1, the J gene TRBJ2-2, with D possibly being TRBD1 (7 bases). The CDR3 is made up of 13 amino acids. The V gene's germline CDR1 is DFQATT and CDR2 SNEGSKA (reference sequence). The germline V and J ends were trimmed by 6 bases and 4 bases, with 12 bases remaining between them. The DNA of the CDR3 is TGCAGTGCCCGGCGGGACAGCACCGGGGAGCTGTTTTTT. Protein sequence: CSARRDSTGELFF.